This T cell receptor (beta chain) was sequenced during a study of blood T cells in healthy people across ages. A second PCR of 7 to 11 cycles used a sample-barcoded 5' primer and a J-beta primer mix. TCRdb called the 5' RACE reads again in MiXCR, with one record for every CDR3 protein. Of approximately 780,000 distinct CDR3 sequences detected, about 26% appear once; the ten largest clones hold about 3%. The CDR3 runs 16 residues. CDR1 SGHRS and CDR2 YFSETQ come from the germline V gene. V lost 1 base, J lost 1 base, and 7 bases stayed unmatched. This clonotype was seen just once. The data also belong to a second study, concerning T cells of mothers and their children.

The rearrangement links TRBV5-1 to TRBJ1-1; 7 positions match TRBD1. Specimen: blood. This TCR derives from a boy younger than 18 in good health. Here the CDR3 DNA reads TGCGCCAGCAGCTTGTTGGGGAGACAGGGGAACACTGAAGCTTTCTTT. This gives the protein CASSLLGRQGNTEAFF. The variable domain in full, with the rest retrieved from reference TRBV5-1 and TRBJ1-1, is KAGVTQTPRYLIKTRGQQVTLSCSPISGHRSVSWYQQTPGQGLQFLFEYFSETQRNKGNFPGRFSGRQFSNSRSEMNVSTLELGDSALYLCASSLLGRQGNTEAFFGQGTRLTVV.